The 10 T cell receptor beta chains below all came from one sample that was sequenced in a study of shared clonotypes between healthy human individuals. Sequenced by immunoSEQ multiplex PCR; TCRdb stores in-frame clones only, minus some. The table has 650,000 to 800,000 clones, around 70% seen once. The sample taken for sequencing was memory CD4+ T cells sorted from blood. As to subset: CD45RA-negative fraction. The origin of the receptors is a woman in her 30s in good health.

The rearrangement uses TRBV28 and TRBJ2-1; unclear D gene. The CDR3 spans 13 residues. The V and J ends lost 4 bases and 5 bases respectively, with 9 bases between them. The germline CDR1 and CDR2 sequences are MDHEN and SYDVKM. CDR3 region: CASSWSGDNEQFF. The DNA of the CDR3 is TGTGCCAGCAGTTGGAGTGGAGACAATGAGCAGTTCTTC. Complete variable domain (other parts from reference TRBV28 and TRBJ2-1): DVKVTQSSRYLVKRTGEKVFLECVQDMDHENMFWYRQDPGLGLRLIYFSYDVKMKEKGDIPEGYSVSREKKERFSLILESASTNQTSMYLCASSWSGDNEQFFGPGTRLTVL.

The V and J genes are TRBV18 and TRBJ2-1, with D perhaps TRBD2 (5 bases). Germline CDR1 and CDR2: KGHSH and LQKENI. The CDR3 sequence is 15 residues long. V lost 6 bases and J lost 3, with 15 bases in between. The CDR3 spells CASSVGDARYNEQFF. The DNA for the CDR3 is TGTGCCAGCTCGGTCGGGGATGCCCGCTACAATGAGCAGTTCTTC.

This chain connects TRBV27 to TRBJ1-4; D perhaps matches TRBD1 (5 bases). Trimming removed 6 bases from V and 8 bases from J, with 19 bases in between. Germline CDR1 MNHEY, CDR2 SMNVEV (reference sequence). The CDR3 length is 15 residues. CDR3 DNA sequence: TGTGCCAGCAGAAATTACGGCGGGCAGGGCGAAAAACTGTTTTTT. It encodes CASRNYGGQGEKLFF.

There are a few counts of this clone. The chain is built from TRBV15 and TRBJ2-5, with no clear D. The J call could be wrong; TRBJ2-7 is a better fit for the DNA end. Germline lookup yields CDR1 LNHNV and CDR2 YYDKDF (reference sequence). This CDR3 region has 12 residues. The CDR3 region has the DNA TGTGCCACCAGCAGAGGGGTGGGCGAGCAGTACTTC. Translating it yields CATSRGVGEQYF.

Regarding this clone: Other DNA sequences from this sample encode an identical CDR3 as well. The chain employs TRBV19 and TRBJ1-5; D gene unclear. V was clipped by 9 bases and J by 6 bases, with 15 bases between them. The CDR3 is made up of 13 amino acids. Germline CDR1 and CDR2: LNHDA and SQIVND (reference sequence). The CDR3 spells CASSYDGSQPQHF. The CDR3 DNA sequence: TGTGCCAGCTCCTACGACGGGAGTCAGCCCCAGCATTTT.

J is TRBJ2-1 and V is TRBV27; 11 bases agree with TRBD2. Unmatched junction bases numbered 9, after V lost 5 bases and J lost 3 bases. Germline V gene data show CDR1 as MNHEY and CDR2 as SMNVEV (reference sequence). CDR3 size: 17 residues. DNA of the CDR3: TGTGCCAGCAGTCCAGTACTTAGCGGGAGGGGCTACAATGAGCAGTTCTTC. It translates to CASSPVLSGRGYNEQFF.

The rearrangement uses TRBV6-5 and TRBJ1-2, with a tentative D call TRBD1 (5 bases). Trimming left V 6 bases short and J 5 bases short, with 19 bases between. CDR3 size: 15 residues. Germline CDR1 and CDR2: MNHEY and SVGAGI. CDR3: CASRGEQGRGYGYTF. The CDR3 DNA reads TGTGCCAGCAGAGGGGAGCAGGGACGAGGGTATGGCTACACCTTC.

The rearrangement links TRBV7-2 to TRBJ2-3; D is uncertain. Germline V gives CDR1 SGHTA, CDR2 FQGNSA. Trimming cost V 5 bases and J 2 bases, with 23 bases left between them. This CDR3 contains 18 residues. CDR3 region: CASSRFGQRTPFTDTQYF. CDR3 sequence (DNA): TGTGCCAGCAGCCGTTTCGGGCAGAGGACCCCGTTCACAGATACGCAGTATTTT.

The chain recombines TRBV5-1 with TRBJ2-1; D ambiguous. V dropped 4 bases and J dropped 0 bases, with 11 bases sitting between them. Germline CDR1 SGHRS, CDR2 YFSETQ. This CDR3 contains 15 residues. The CDR3 loop reads CASSTTGSSYNEQFF. CDR3 sequence (DNA): TGCGCCAGCAGCACGACTGGAAGCTCCTACAATGAGCAGTTCTTC.

This clone occurred a few times. V and J are TRBV29-1 and TRBJ2-7, with D maybe TRBD1 (6 bases). Trimming took off 7 bases at V and 4 bases at J, with 11 bases between the two ends. The CDR3 runs 11 residues. In germline, CDR1 is SQVTM, CDR2 ANQGSEA. Here the CDR3 DNA reads TGCAGCGCACGACAGGAGTACGAGCAGTACTTC. This gives the protein CSARQEYEQYF.